Listed below are T cell receptor beta chains from one sample, sequenced in a study of blood T cell repertoires in COVID-19. Assay: immunoSEQ multiplex PCR; the TCRdb copy retains only in-frame clones and omits some. The sample has about 150,000 clones; 65% to 85% are singletons. Sequenced material: peripheral blood. The origin of the receptors is a woman aged 55-70 years with acute or convalescent COVID-19. Each CDR3 is given with its conserved first and last residue. A D gene is named only where the DNA matches it firmly. Clone size, where shown, is once, few, many, or a class for clones that have expanded.

d_gene: TRBD1
abundance: many
v_gene: TRBV7-6
j_gene: TRBJ2-1
CDR3aa: CASSLEAGTGFYNEQFF
CDR3nt: TGTGCCAGCAGCTTAGAGGCGGGGACAGGGTTCTACAATGAGCAGTTCTTC

d_gene: TRBD1
abundance: -
v_gene: TRBV11-2
j_gene: TRBJ2-2
CDR3aa: CASSSLRDRGHSGELFF
CDR3nt: TGTGCCAGCAGCTCCCTCCGGGACAGGGGGCATTCCGGGGAGCTGTTTTTT

d_gene: -
abundance: few
v_gene: TRBV7-2
j_gene: TRBJ2-1
CDR3aa: CASSLYRRANEQFF
CDR3nt: TGTGCCAGCAGCTTATACCGCAGGGCCAATGAGCAGTTCTTC

d_gene: -
abundance: -
v_gene: TRBV7-8
j_gene: TRBJ2-1
CDR3aa: CASTLTGPVNEQFF
CDR3nt: TGTGCCAGCACCCTAACAGGCCCAGTCAATGAGCAGTTCTTC

d_gene: -
abundance: -
v_gene: TRBV4-2
j_gene: TRBJ2-7
CDR3aa: CASSQDPLSDEQYF
CDR3nt: TGTGCCAGCAGCCAAGATCCGCTGTCAGACGAGCAGTACTTC

d_gene: -
abundance: -
v_gene: TRBV18
j_gene: TRBJ2-1
CDR3aa: CASSPRMGHRNEQFF
CDR3nt: TGTGCCAGCTCACCACGTATGGGACATCGCAATGAGCAGTTCTTC

d_gene: -
abundance: -
v_gene: TRBV7-2
j_gene: TRBJ2-7
CDR3aa: CASSFDAGAKSGYF
CDR3nt: TGTGCCAGCAGCTTCGACGCGGGGGCTAAGAGTGGCTACTTC

d_gene: TRBD2
abundance: -
v_gene: TRBV3-1/TRBV3-2
j_gene: TRBJ2-1
CDR3aa: CASSQDVLAGGNEQFF
CDR3nt: TGTGCCAGCAGCCAAGATGTTCTAGCGGGGGGTAATGAGCAGTTCTTC

d_gene: -
abundance: -
v_gene: TRBV25-1
j_gene: TRBJ2-6
CDR3aa: CASSEAGSSGANVLTF
CDR3nt: TGTGCCAGCAGTGAAGCGGGAAGCTCTGGGGCCAACGTCCTGACTTTC

d_gene: TRBD1
abundance: once
v_gene: TRBV28
j_gene: TRBJ1-2
CDR3aa: CASSSPDRPNYGYTF
CDR3nt: TGTGCCAGCAGTTCGCCGGACAGGCCTAACTATGGCTACACCTTC

d_gene: -
abundance: -
v_gene: TRBV11-2
j_gene: TRBJ1-6
CDR3aa: CASSSGVSPLHF
CDR3nt: TGTGCCAGCAGCTCAGGGGTTTCACCCCTCCACTTT

d_gene: -
abundance: -
v_gene: TRBV15
j_gene: TRBJ2-5
CDR3aa: CATSPPEETQYF
CDR3nt: TGTGCCACCAGCCCCCCCGAAGAGACCCAGTACTTC

d_gene: -
abundance: once
v_gene: TRBV4-1
j_gene: TRBJ2-7
CDR3aa: CASSQGRQSSYEQYF
CDR3nt: TGCGCCAGCAGCCAAGGCCGACAGAGCTCCTACGAGCAGTACTTC

d_gene: -
abundance: -
v_gene: TRBV6-6
j_gene: TRBJ1-3
CDR3aa: CASSYGGSGNTIYF
CDR3nt: TGTGCCAGCAGCTACGGCGGCTCTGGAAACACCATATATTTT

d_gene: -
abundance: -
v_gene: TRBV11-3
j_gene: TRBJ1-5
CDR3aa: CASSSRHPQGVNQPQHF
CDR3nt: TGTGCCAGCAGCTCCCGCCACCCGCAGGGTGTCAATCAGCCCCAGCATTTT

d_gene: -
abundance: -
v_gene: TRBV10-2
j_gene: TRBJ2-7
CDR3aa: CASRVYNEQYF
CDR3nt: TGCGCCAGCAGAGTGTACAACGAGCAGTACTTC

d_gene: TRBD1
abundance: once
v_gene: TRBV5-1
j_gene: TRBJ2-7
CDR3aa: CASRWTGAGEQYF
CDR3nt: TGCGCCAGCAGGTGGACAGGGGCAGGCGAGCAGTACTTC